The entry that follows covers one T cell receptor (beta chain) sequence. This clone's antigen is unknown. The input lacks base qualities; no much larger clone sits a single base away. The data were taken from a study of human thymus T cells (dated by TCRdb to the early 2020s). The study in broad terms: TCR alpha and beta repertoires from seven to nine infant thymus samples and four related peripheral blood samples were characterized in the study. Donor ages ranged from about 6 to 250 days, and the cohort comprised about 6 male and two female infants. Overall results and qualifications from the work: On average, thymus samples yielded roughly 800,000 unique TCRB clonotypes, whereas blood samples yielded 75,000 to 95,000. Biased V and J gene segment usage appeared to be present in both thymic and peripheral blood repertoires.

Donors were immunologically healthy infants undergoing open corrective cardiac surgery for congenital heart defects in Finland. During surgery, a small roughly 0.45-1 mL aliquot of peripheral blood was collected from four of the eight donors. For blood samples, genomic DNA was extracted from all available leukocytes instead of from a fixed number of cells. ACK lysis buffer was used to remove erythrocytes from the blood, and the remaining leukocytes were kept as pellets at -70 degrees C. A QIAsymphony instrument was used to extract genomic DNA from frozen cell pellets. The immunoSEQ multiplex PCR assay was used to amplify the TCRB and TCRAD loci from a standardized quantity of quality-controlled genomic DNA. The V(D)J region was spanned by amplicons of a length sufficient to cover the CDR3 and to identify V and J genes. Through the commercial immunoSEQ service, the amplicons were sequenced on an Illumina platform. The paper's data handling went like this. Primer bias and sequencing errors were corrected using previously described methods, and TCRAD and TCRB definitions followed the IMGT database. Analysis of the repertoires was done with immunoSEQ Analyzer 3.0 and VDJTools and included basic statistics, V/J segment usage, diversity estimates, rarefaction and pairwise overlap. To estimate diversity, the Chao1, ChaoE, Efron-Thisted, Shannon and inverse Simpson indices were applied, and diversity was also estimated on datasets down-sampled to the smallest sample. For repertoire overlap, CDR3 nucleotide sequence, V gene and J gene had to match strictly, and clustering was done by Jaccard-based multidimensional scaling. Entries here come from immuneACCESS through TCRdb and include only in-frame sequences with V and J called. Some clones fail to appear in such tables; in the studies checked, an unresolved V gene covers under half of the shortfall, and the cause of the remainder is unknown. V and J calls and clone size follow that table, whereas D and trimming were derived from the DNA. Recorded for this sample are 35,000 to 45,000 clones; nearly 95% of them occurred a single time. The ten largest clonotypes hold about 0.13% of the sample.

The CDR3 numbers 13 residues from cysteine through phenylalanine. Only the CDR3 DNA stays, 39 bases, in frame from base 1. As encoded in the germline V gene, CDR1 is SGHRS while CDR2 is YFSETQ. For this chain, trimming is 1 base at the V end and 10 bases at the J end, and the number of junction bases without a gene match is 5. The sequence was obtained from a boy under two years old with a congenital heart defect but otherwise immunologically healthy. Sequences were obtained from blood. The chain is made from TRBV5-1 and TRBJ2-1, and TRBD2 aligns with 7 junction nucleotides. The CDR3 reads as follows: CASSLSGRGEQFF. The DNA sequence is TGCGCCAGCAGCTTGAGCGGGCGGGGGGAGCAGTTCTTC.